The 2 T cell receptor beta chains presented below share a single source sample, sequenced in a study of immune evolution from preneoplasia to lung adenocarcinoma. Sequencing was performed with immunoSEQ multiplex PCR; in TCRdb, only in-frame clones are kept and a portion is missing. Seen here are several thousand clones, approximately 83% observed once, and the top ten hold less than 2.5%. The source material was FFPE invasive lung adenocarcinoma tissue. These receptors were collected from a person aged 50-75 years with lung adenocarcinoma.

The chain links TRBV2 to TRBJ1-2, with no clear D. Trimming cost V 7 bases and J 8 bases, with 17 bases left between them. Per germline, CDR1 SNHLY and CDR2 FYNNEI. This CDR3 region has 13 residues. The CDR3 sequence is CASTQRLSEGYTF. In DNA form, the CDR3 reads TGTGCCAGCACCCAACGGCTTTCGGAGGGCTACACCTTC.

This clone was recorded a few times. The rearrangement uses TRBV11-2 and TRBJ2-5; a possible D gene is TRBD1 (6 bases). V was clipped by 5 bases and J by 1 base, with 17 bases between them. This CDR3 contains 16 residues. CDR1 is SGHAT, CDR2 FQNNGV, per germline. The CDR3 loop reads CASSPMDSQIQETQYF. The CDR3 DNA follows: TGTGCCAGCAGCCCCATGGACAGCCAGATCCAAGAGACCCAGTACTTC.